One and the same sample provided the 23 T cell receptor beta chains below, sequenced in a study of Ad26.COV2.S vaccination and SARS-CoV-2 variants. The data were produced by immunoSEQ multiplex PCR, yet TCRdb's version contains in-frame clones alone and is incomplete. In the table there are more than 400,000 clones, roughly 91% of which are singletons. The treatment here: roughly 20 received Ad26.COV2.S at low or high dose, single or two shots; roughly five received placebo; per-sample allocation not given. At day 63 after the first vaccine or placebo injection, samples were drawn. The sequenced sample was peripheral blood, obtained in a trial of Ad26.COV2.S vaccine versus placebo. These receptor sequences come from a person between 18 and 60 years old who received the Ad26.COV2.S COVID-19 vaccine or a placebo.

V usage is TRBV5-4 and J usage is TRBJ1-1; D call uncertain. This CDR3 spans 13 amino acids. Trimming removed 1 base from V and 0 bases from J, with 4 bases in between. CDR1 SGHNT and CDR2 YYREEE come from the germline V gene (reference sequence). CDR3 in amino acids: CASSLNVNTEAFF. The CDR3 DNA reads as TGTGCCAGCAGCTTGAACGTGAACACTGAAGCTTTCTTT.

J is TRBJ1-5 and V is TRBV24-1; TRBD1 matches at 8 bases. Looked up from germline, CDR1 is KGHDR and CDR2 is SFDVKD. After removal of 6 bases from V and 6 bases from J, the junction contained 9 bases not matched to a gene. The CDR3 spans 15 residues. Here the CDR3 reads CATSPRQGQAQPQHF. CDR3 nucleotides: TGTGCCACCAGTCCAAGACAGGGGCAAGCTCAGCCCCAGCATTTT.

This rearrangement joins TRBV10-3 to TRBJ1-2, with 7 bases lining up with TRBD1. This CDR3 spans 13 amino acids. With V trimmed by 9 bases and J by 8 bases, 12 bases remained unmatched. Germline values: CDR1 ENHRY, CDR2 SYGVKD. Here the CDR3 reads CAIGDREVAGYTF. The CDR3 coding sequence is TGTGCCATTGGTGACAGGGAGGTGGCGGGCTACACCTTC.

The V call is TRBV19, the J call TRBJ1-1; 7 nucleotides line up with TRBD1. J gave up 7 bases and V 5 bases, and 10 bases lay outside the gene matches. Germline lookup yields CDR1 LNHDA and CDR2 SQIVND (reference sequence). The CDR3 spans 14 residues. The CDR3 protein is CASSPRTGRDEAFF. CDR3 coding DNA: TGTGCCAGTAGTCCAAGGACAGGCAGAGATGAAGCTTTCTTT. The variable domain in full, completed from reference TRBV19 and TRBJ1-1, reads DGGITQSPKYLFRKEGQNVTLSCEQNLNHDAMYWYRQDPGQGLRLIYYSQIVNDFQKGDIAEGYSVSREKKESFPLTVTSAQKNPTAFYLCASSPRTGRDEAFFGQGTRLTVV.

As DNA, the CDR3 is TGTGCCAGCAGCGTAGACAGGGATCAGCCCCAGCATTTT. It encodes CASSVDRDQPQHF. J is TRBJ1-5 and V is TRBV9, with D possibly matching TRBD1 (6 bases). Germline assignment: CDR1 SGDLS and CDR2 YYNGEE. The V end lost 0 bases, the J end lost 5 bases, and 6 bases lay between the germline ends. This CDR3 has 13 amino acids.

The rearrangement uses TRBV28 and TRBJ2-7; 9 positions match TRBD1. CDR1 and CDR2 (germline): MDHEN, SYDVKM. The V gene end was trimmed by 6 bases and the J gene end by 4 bases; junction bases not matched to a gene: 16. There are 17 residues in the CDR3. Here the CDR3 reads CASRAGQGGLGWYEQYF. Written as DNA, the CDR3 is TGTGCCAGCAGGGCGGGACAGGGAGGGTTGGGTTGGTACGAGCAGTACTTC.

As for this clone: The same CDR3 also results from other DNA sequences found in this sample. The rearrangement joins TRBV12-3 or TRBV12-4 to TRBJ2-1, with D hard to call. The CDR3 is made up of 11 amino acids. The ends were cut back, 6 bases at V and 9 bases at J, with 9 bases in the middle. The chain's CDR3 is CASSLWGEQFF. The DNA for the CDR3 is TGTGCCAGCAGCCTGTGGGGTGAGCAGTTCTTC.

This clone was detected once. The rearrangement joins TRBV5-1 to TRBJ1-3; maybe TRBD1 (6 bases). V lost 3 bases and J lost 0, with 13 bases in between. This CDR3 has 16 amino acids. Germline V CDR1 and CDR2: SGHRS, YFSETQ. In DNA form, the CDR3 reads TGCGCCAGCAGCTCCTCGACAGGTAGCTCTGGAAACACCATATATTTT. This codes for CASSSSTGSSGNTIYF.

The sample holds one count of this clone. Here the CDR3 reads CASSLALRQLQETQYF. DNA for the CDR3: TGTGCCAGCAGCTTAGCGCTTAGGCAACTACAAGAGACCCAGTACTTC. This rearrangement joins TRBV7-6 to TRBJ2-5; D remains ambiguous. From germline, CDR1 is SGHVS and CDR2 FNYEAQ. V was clipped by 0 bases and J by 2 bases, with 13 bases between them. The CDR3 runs to 16 residues.

The V and J genes are TRBV4-3 and TRBJ2-1, with TRBD2 matching 14 bases. The V gene end was trimmed by 4 bases and the J gene end by 8 bases; junction bases not matched to a gene: 4. The CDR3 runs to 15 residues. Germline-derived CDR1 and CDR2 are LGHNA and YSLEER. The CDR3 nucleotides are TGCGCCAGCAGCCTGACTAGCGGGAGGGTATATGAGCAGTTCTTC. Translation gives CASSLTSGRVYEQFF.

This rearrangement joins TRBV7-3 to TRBJ2-5, with 10 nucleotides matching TRBD2. The CDR3 has 17 amino acids. With V trimmed by 5 bases and J by 2 bases, 11 bases remained unmatched. Germline V gives CDR1 SGHTA, CDR2 FQGTGA. CDR3 residues: CASSARTSGGRQETQYF. The CDR3 nucleotides read TGTGCCAGCAGCGCCCGGACTAGCGGAGGGAGACAAGAGACCCAGTACTTC.

As to this clone: The sample contains more than one DNA sequence encoding this CDR3. The chain employs TRBV6-5 and TRBJ2-2, with D hard to call. V lost 8 bases and J 0 bases, leaving 10 bases between the germline ends. This CDR3 contains 14 residues. Germline loops: CDR1 MNHEY, CDR2 SVGAGI. The CDR3 DNA follows: TGTGCCAGCCGAACTAATACGAACACCGGGGAGCTGTTTTTT. It encodes CASRTNTNTGELFF.

Turning to this clone: The sample carries other DNA sequences with the same CDR3. The V and J genes are TRBV12-3 or TRBV12-4 and TRBJ1-1; possible D gene TRBD1, 6 bases. CDR3 length: 13 residues. Trimming removed 3 bases at V and 5 bases at J, with 10 bases between. CDR3 bases: TGTGCCAGCAGTTTGGGGGGCGGTACTGAAGCTTTCTTT. This gives the protein CASSLGGGTEAFF.

The chain joins TRBV30 to TRBJ2-1; D is tentatively TRBD1 or TRBD2 (5 bases each). The CDR3 has 14 amino acids. Trimming shortened V by 2 bases and J by 2 bases, and 10 bases separated the two germline ends. Germline lookup yields CDR1 GTSNPN and CDR2 SVGIG (reference sequence). CDR3 nucleotides: TGTGCCTGGAGTCTGGGGGATCCCTACAATGAGCAGTTCTTC. Translation gives CAWSLGDPYNEQFF.

This clone has only a few counts. V is TRBV7-2 and J is TRBJ2-1; 12 positions match TRBD2. V lost 5 bases and J lost 6; bases outside the gene matches: 11. The CDR3 consists of 17 residues. Germline values: CDR1 SGHTA, CDR2 FQGNSA. For the CDR3, the DNA is TGTGCCAGCAGCAGAGGACTAGCGGGAAGAACGACCAATGAGCAGTTCTTC. Translated, it gives CASSRGLAGRTTNEQFF.

V gene TRBV6-6 combines with J gene TRBJ2-1, with D hard to call. Germline V CDR1 and CDR2: MNHNY, SVGAGI (reference sequence). Trimming pared 6 bases from V and 6 bases from J, leaving 12 bases between. The CDR3 has 13 residues. CDR3 protein: CASRKIPGNEQFF. The CDR3 DNA is TGTGCCAGCAGAAAGATCCCAGGCAATGAGCAGTTCTTC.

This sequence joins TRBV11-1 and TRBJ2-3, with 7 bases fitting TRBD2. The V and J ends lost 8 bases and 6 bases, in that order; junction bases with no gene match: 8. Germline V gives CDR1 SGHAT, CDR2 FQDESV (reference sequence). This CDR3 is 13 amino acids long. The CDR3 spells CASLRAAGDTQYF. In nucleotides, the CDR3 is TGTGCCAGCCTTAGGGCAGCGGGGGATACGCAGTATTTT. Together with reference TRBV11-1 and TRBJ2-3, the CDR3 gives the full variable domain: EAEVAQSPRYKITEKSQAVAFWCDPISGHATLYWYRQILGQGPELLVQFQDESVVDDSQLPKDRFSAERLKGVDSTLKIQPAELGDSAMYLCASLRAAGDTQYFGPGTRLTVL.

This sequence joins TRBV12-3 or TRBV12-4 and TRBJ2-1; D ambiguous. V lost 6 bases and J lost 7, with 4 bases in between. The length of the CDR3 is 10 residues. In DNA, the CDR3 is TGTGCCAGCAGGGGTAATGAGCAGTTCTTC. It is translated as CASRGNEQFF.

This clone was counted a single time. The V gene is TRBV7-3, the J gene TRBJ2-1; 9 nucleotides agree with TRBD2. The CDR3 is made up of 16 amino acids. Germline V CDR1 and CDR2: SGHTA, FQGTGA. The V segment lost 5 bases and the J segment 0 bases; nucleotides outside the gene matches: 5. The CDR3 is CASSQLAGSSYNEQFF. DNA for the CDR3: TGTGCCAGCAGCCAACTAGCGGGTAGCTCCTACAATGAGCAGTTCTTC.

The V and J genes are TRBV7-2 and TRBJ2-1, with 12 bases matching TRBD2. The germline CDR1 and CDR2 sequences are SGHTA and FQGNSA. The length of the CDR3 is 19 residues. V lost 5 bases and J lost 0; bases outside the gene matches: 11. CDR3 nucleotides: TGTGCCAGCAGCCTGTCGGGACTAGCGGGTTGGAGCTCCTACAATGAGCAGTTCTTC. Translated: CASSLSGLAGWSSYNEQFF.

This chain joins TRBV28 and TRBJ1-5; perhaps TRBD1 as D (5 bases). The V end was cut by 7 bases, the J end by 10 bases, with 11 bases between. CDR1 and CDR2 (germline): MDHEN, SYDVKM. The CDR3 runs to 11 residues. The CDR3 spells CASTLGGPQHF. The CDR3 DNA reads TGTGCCAGCACCCTGGGGGGTCCCCAGCATTTT.

The V and J genes are TRBV7-9 and TRBJ2-7; D call uncertain. The ends were cut back, 5 bases at V and 4 bases at J, with 9 bases in the middle. Looked up from germline, CDR1 is SEHNR and CDR2 is FQNEAQ (reference sequence). The CDR3 runs to 12 residues. CDR3 residues: CASSRFLYEQYF. CDR3 bases: TGTGCCAGCAGCCGATTTCTTTACGAGCAGTACTTC.

The chain links TRBV5-4 to TRBJ2-2; 8 nucleotides agree with TRBD1. The CDR3 covers 15 residues. V lost 3 bases, J lost 1 base, and 2 bases stayed unmatched. Germline V gives CDR1 SGHNT, CDR2 YYREEE (reference sequence). CDR3 sequence (DNA): TGTGCCAGCAGCTCCGGACAGGGGAACACCGGGGAGCTGTTTTTT. The encoded protein is CASSSGQGNTGELFF.